This passage covers 26 T cell receptor beta chains from one sample sequenced in a study of a mutant IDH1 vaccine in newly diagnosed glioma. These TCRs' antigens remain unknown. The data were produced by immunoSEQ multiplex PCR, yet TCRdb's version contains in-frame clones alone and is incomplete. This sample has roughly 60,000 clones; roughly 85% occur once, and the top ten carry roughly 3.9%. Indicated time point: week 23, last vaccination. One vaccine dose held 300 ug of mutant IDH1 20-mer peptide and came with topical imiquimod. Here the sequenced sample was PBMCs, taken from a glioma patient whose treatment included an IDH1 peptide vaccine. These receptors were obtained from a man aged 25-45 years with glioma.

The V gene is TRBV5-1, the J gene TRBJ1-5; TRBD1 matches at 9 bases. The ends lost 4 bases at V and 8 bases at J; junction bases unmatched: 10. The germline gives CDR1 SGHRS, CDR2 YFSETQ. The CDR3 covers 15 residues. CDR3 DNA sequence: TGCGCCAGCAGCCCTACTACAGGGGGCGGGAAGCCCCAGCATTTT. Translation gives CASSPTTGGGKPQHF.

The chain is built from TRBV5-1 and TRBJ2-3; D gene uncertain. Germline V CDR1 and CDR2: SGHRS, YFSETQ. With 3 bases removed from V and 0 bases from J, the gap between germline ends came to 14 bases. This CDR3 spans 16 amino acids. The CDR3 loop is CASSWTQVTSTDTQYF. The DNA for the CDR3 is TGCGCCAGCAGCTGGACCCAGGTTACTAGCACAGATACGCAGTATTTT.

The DNA for the CDR3 is TGTGCCAGCAGTCAACAGGGGTGGGAAAAACTGTTTTTT. Translation gives CASSQQGWEKLFF. The V call is TRBV2, the J call TRBJ1-4, with 7 bases lining up with TRBD1. Germline trimming cut 5 bases from V and 8 bases from J; bases unmatched to any gene: 5. The CDR3 contains 13 residues. CDR1 SNHLY and CDR2 FYNNEI come from the germline V gene.

V and J are TRBV5-1 and TRBJ2-7, with D possibly being TRBD1 (6 bases). V was cut by 2 bases and J by 4 bases, with 22 bases left in between. CDR3 length: 17 amino acids. CDR1 is SGHRS and CDR2 is YFSETQ in the germline V gene. Here the CDR3 reads CASSFGTRATTTYEQYF. The CDR3 nucleotides read TGCGCCAGCAGCTTTGGGACAAGGGCGACCACTACTTACGAGCAGTACTTC.

The chain uses TRBV5-1 and TRBJ2-7, with a possible D match to TRBD1 (6 bases). The CDR3 contains 14 residues. Germline V gene lookup returns CDR1 SGHRS and CDR2 YFSETQ. The V end was cut by 7 bases, the J end by 7 bases, with 21 bases between. For the CDR3, the DNA is TGCGCCAGCGAATCTCCGGACAGTTCGAGGGAGCAGTACTTC. This codes for CASESPDSSREQYF.

This clone has a single count. The rearrangement links TRBV5-1 to TRBJ1-3; maybe TRBD1 (6 bases). The CDR3 extends over 17 amino acids. The V gene lost 6 bases and the J gene lost 0 bases, with 19 bases spanning the gap. Germline V lookup: CDR1 SGHRS, CDR2 YFSETQ. CDR3 sequence reads: CASTSYPQGFSGNTIYF. CDR3 coding DNA: TGCGCCAGCACCTCCTACCCCCAGGGGTTCTCTGGAAACACCATATATTTT.

J is TRBJ1-1 and V is TRBV2; TRBD1 agrees at 8 bases. J lost 5 bases, V lost 6 bases, and 8 bases had no gene match. Germline V gene lookup returns CDR1 SNHLY and CDR2 FYNNEI. The CDR3 covers 14 residues. The CDR3 loop reads CASSRRTGRTEAFF. DNA for the CDR3: TGTGCCAGCAGCCGGAGGACAGGGAGAACTGAAGCTTTCTTT.

The chain carries TRBV2 and TRBJ1-1, with D perhaps matching TRBD1 (6 bases). The V gene's germline CDR1 is SNHLY and CDR2 FYNNEI. The length of the CDR3 is 15 residues. With 8 bases removed from V and 5 bases from J, the gap between germline ends came to 21 bases. Here the CDR3 reads CASGFIGGGGTEAFF. The CDR3, as DNA: TGTGCCAGCGGCTTTATTGGGGGGGGCGGGACTGAAGCTTTCTTT. Full variable domain (rest looked up from reference TRBV2 and TRBJ1-1): EPEVTQTPSHQVTQMGQEVILRCVPISNHLYFYWYRQILGQKVEFLVSFYNNEISEKSEIFDDQFSVERPDGSNFTLKIRSTKLEDSAMYFCASGFIGGGGTEAFFGQGTRLTVV.

The V gene is TRBV6-6, the J gene TRBJ1-6; 9 bases are a match to TRBD1. In germline, CDR1 is MNHNY, CDR2 SVGAGI (reference sequence). The length of the CDR3 is 15 residues. V gave up 6 bases and J gave up 7 bases; unmatched junction bases: 7. The CDR3 region is CASSDGQGNNSPLHF. CDR3 in DNA: TGTGCCAGCAGCGACGGACAGGGGAACAATTCACCCCTCCACTTT.

The chain is built from TRBV7-2 and TRBJ1-4, with D unclear. This CDR3 is built from 19 residues. Trimming cost V 5 bases and J 5 bases, with 27 bases left between them. CDR1 SGHTA and CDR2 FQGNSA come from the germline V gene. The CDR3 nucleotides are TGTGCCAGCAGCACCGGGGAGCACGTCTTTCCCTCACTCAATGAAAAACTGTTTTTT. Translated, it gives CASSTGEHVFPSLNEKLFF.

V usage is TRBV11-2 and J usage is TRBJ2-5; D gene unclear. The CDR3 consists of 12 residues. The V and J ends lost 1 base and 5 bases respectively, with 5 bases between them. Germline lookup yields CDR1 SGHAT and CDR2 FQNNGV. The CDR3 DNA reads TGTGCCAGCAGCTTAGTGGGCGAGACCCAGTACTTC. Its protein is CASSLVGETQYF.

The gene calls are TRBV4-1 and TRBJ1-5; no reliable D call. This CDR3 region has 13 residues. Germline V gene lookup returns CDR1 MGHRA and CDR2 YSYEKL. V was trimmed by 7 bases and J by 6 bases, leaving 13 bases between them. The CDR3 nucleotides read TGCGCCAGCACCATCAGTCCGGGTCAGCCCCAGCATTTT. Translated, it gives CASTISPGQPQHF.

The sample holds one count of this clone. The chain carries TRBV27 and TRBJ2-2; TRBD1 might be the D (6 bases). Germline V gene sequence: CDR1 MNHEY, CDR2 SMNVEV (reference sequence). V gave up 7 bases and J gave up 7 bases, with 16 bases separating them. CDR3 length: 14 residues. DNA for the CDR3: TGTGCCAGCAACCCCCAGGGGTACCGCGGGGAGCTGTTTTTT. Translating gives CASNPQGYRGELFF.

This chain joins TRBV6-5 and TRBJ1-6; possibly TRBD1 for D (6 bases). Germline loops: CDR1 MNHEY, CDR2 SVGAGI. This CDR3 region has 14 residues. The V gene lost 7 bases and the J gene lost 10 bases, with 17 bases spanning the gap. For the CDR3, the DNA is TGTGCCAGCAACTTACAGGGCAGGGGATCACCCCTCCACTTT. The encoded protein is CASNLQGRGSPLHF.

Points on this clone: The same CDR3 is also encoded by other DNA sequences in this sample. V is TRBV7-9 and J is TRBJ1-2; D remains ambiguous. V lost 1 base, J lost 2 bases, and 2 bases lay in between. CDR3 size: 12 residues. Per germline, CDR1 SEHNR and CDR2 FQNEAQ (reference sequence). The CDR3 protein is CASSLGNYGYTF. The CDR3 nucleotides read TGTGCCAGCAGCTTAGGGAACTATGGCTACACCTTC.

This CDR3 reads CASSLVIGSDIEAFF. CDR3 DNA sequence: TGCGCCAGCAGCTTGGTGATCGGCTCGGACATTGAAGCTTTCTTT. The V gene is TRBV5-1, the J gene TRBJ1-1; TRBD1 is a possible D gene (5 bases). V lost 0 bases and J 7 bases, leaving 16 bases between the germline ends. The CDR3 runs 15 residues. Germline V CDR1 and CDR2: SGHRS, YFSETQ.

The genes are TRBV2 and TRBJ2-7; TRBD2 agrees at 7 bases. The CDR3 sequence is 14 residues long. With 7 bases clipped from V and 3 bases from J, the junction kept 9 bases outside the gene matches. CDR1 is SNHLY, CDR2 FYNNEI, per germline. CDR3 in amino acids: CASKGLRNIYEQYF. CDR3 coding DNA: TGTGCCAGCAAGGGACTACGGAACATCTACGAGCAGTACTTC. Combining the CDR3 with reference TRBV2 and TRBJ2-7 gives the whole variable domain EPEVTQTPSHQVTQMGQEVILRCVPISNHLYFYWYRQILGQKVEFLVSFYNNEISEKSEIFDDQFSVERPDGSNFTLKIRSTKLEDSAMYFCASKGLRNIYEQYFGPGTRLTVT.

This sequence joins TRBV2 and TRBJ2-7; 11 bases are shared with TRBD1. The V gene's germline CDR1 is SNHLY and CDR2 FYNNEI. This CDR3 contains 13 residues. Trimming at V came to 8 bases and at J to 5 bases, leaving 5 bases not matched to a gene. CDR3 protein: CASLDRGRNEQYF. The DNA of the CDR3 is TGTGCCAGCCTGGACAGGGGGCGAAACGAGCAGTACTTC.

The chain uses TRBV6-4 and TRBJ2-2; possible D gene TRBD1, 6 bases. CDR1 and CDR2 (germline): MRHNA, SNTAGT. V lost 6 bases and J 0 bases, leaving 11 bases between the germline ends. The CDR3 sequence is 15 residues long. DNA of the CDR3: TGTGCCAGCAGCCCCCAGGGGTCGAACACCGGGGAGCTGTTTTTT. As protein: CASSPQGSNTGELFF.

V and J are TRBV19 and TRBJ1-6; D gene uncertain. V gave up 5 bases and J gave up 9 bases, with 14 bases separating them. The germline V gene has CDR1 LNHDA and CDR2 SQIVND (reference sequence). The CDR3 extends over 14 amino acids. CDR3 DNA: TGTGCCAGTAGTCCCTTGCTGGGGAGTTCACCCCTCCACTTT. This encodes CASSPLLGSSPLHF.

The chain couples TRBV4-1 to TRBJ1-6; no clear D. CDR3 length: 18 amino acids. The V gene lost 0 bases and the J gene lost 0 bases, with 12 bases spanning the gap. Germline CDR1 is MGHRA and CDR2 is YSYEKL. In DNA form, the CDR3 reads TGCGCCAGCAGCCAAGATAATTCGGATAGCTCCTATAATTCACCCCTCCACTTT. The encoded protein is CASSQDNSDSSYNSPLHF.

The gene calls are TRBV28 and TRBJ2-1; no reliable D call. Germline CDR1 reads MDHEN; CDR2 reads SYDVKM. Trimming left V 4 bases short and J 4 bases short, with 2 bases between. The CDR3 runs 11 residues. DNA of the CDR3: TGTGCCAGCAGTTGGTACAATGAGCAGTTCTTC. Its translation: CASSWYNEQFF.

V is TRBV6-5 and J is TRBJ1-1; 9 positions match TRBD1. With V trimmed by 8 bases and J by 4 bases, 2 bases remained unmatched. From germline, CDR1 is MNHEY and CDR2 SVGAGI. The CDR3 covers 12 residues. CDR3 sequence: CASGDRATEAFF. CDR3 coding DNA: TGTGCCAGCGGGGACAGGGCCACTGAAGCTTTCTTT.

The chain carries TRBV6-4 and TRBJ1-5; perhaps TRBD1 as D (5 bases). The CDR3 extends over 15 amino acids. Germline-derived CDR1 and CDR2 are MRHNA and SNTAGT. With 2 bases removed from V and 6 bases from J, the gap between germline ends came to 14 bases. Written as DNA, the CDR3 is TGTGCCAGCAGTGACAAGACAGCAGTTCTTCAGCCCCAGCATTTT. This gives the protein CASSDKTAVLQPQHF.

V gene TRBV5-4 combines with J gene TRBJ2-7; 10 bases line up with TRBD2. The junction had 3 bases not matched to a gene; V was cut back by 2 bases and J by 1 base. Germline-derived CDR1 and CDR2 are SGHNT and YYREEE (reference sequence). The CDR3 has 15 residues. The CDR3 region is CASSFLLAGSYEQYF. DNA of the CDR3: TGTGCCAGCAGCTTCCTACTAGCGGGGTCCTACGAGCAGTACTTC.

The chain carries TRBV5-1 and TRBJ1-4; D may be TRBD1 (5 bases). Germline-derived CDR1 and CDR2 are SGHRS and YFSETQ. With 4 bases removed from V and 7 bases from J, the gap between germline ends came to 11 bases. This CDR3 is built from 13 residues. DNA for the CDR3: TGCGCCAGCAGCCCAGGGACGGTTGAAAAACTGTTTTTT. This codes for CASSPGTVEKLFF.